Presented here are 12 T cell receptor beta chains from one specimen sequenced in a study of blood T cell repertoires in COVID-19 (dated by TCRdb to 2018 to 2020). The library was built by means of the immunoSEQ multiplex PCR assay. TCRdb holds this immuneACCESS table with in-frame rearrangements only. Some clones are missing; in checked studies, unresolved V genes explain under half, and the rest has no known cause. For this sample there are 160,000 or so clones; about four fifths appear just once. The ten biggest clones cover approximately 13% of the sample. Sequences were obtained from peripheral blood. The receptors come from a woman older than 75 with acute or convalescent COVID-19.

The chain combines TRBV7-9 with TRBJ2-3, with D unresolved. CDR1 and CDR2 (germline): SEHNR, FQNEAQ (reference sequence). The CDR3 spans 13 residues. V shed 5 bases and J shed 5 bases, with 11 bases lying between them. CDR3 sequence: CASSPNTRDTQYF. CDR3 nucleotide sequence: TGTGCCAGCAGCCCGAACACCCGAGATACGCAGTATTTT. Filled out from reference TRBV7-9 and TRBJ2-3, the complete variable domain reads DTGVSQNPRHKITKRGQNVTFRCDPISEHNRLYWYRQTLGQGPEFLTYFQNEAQLEKSRLLSDRFSAERPKGSFSTLEIQRTEQGDSAMYLCASSPNTRDTQYFGPGTRLTVL.

The gene calls are TRBV11-2 and TRBJ2-3; 7 bases are a match to TRBD1. CDR3 length: 15 residues. J lost 1 base, V lost 3 bases, and 4 bases had no gene match. The germline V gene encodes CDR1 SGHAT and CDR2 FQNNGV. For the CDR3, the DNA is TGTGCCAGCAGCTTTTCCGGACAGGGCACAGATACGCAGTATTTT. It codes for CASSFSGQGTDTQYF.

The J gene is TRBJ1-1, the V gene TRBV19; the D gene is possibly TRBD1 (6 bases). The CDR3 totals 15 residues. Per the germline V gene, CDR1 is LNHDA and CDR2 is SQIVND (reference sequence). Trimming removed 5 bases at V and 0 bases at J, with 13 bases between. Here the CDR3 reads CASSRVGTLNTEAFF. Here the CDR3 DNA reads TGTGCCAGTAGTCGTGTGGGGACATTGAACACTGAAGCTTTCTTT.

This chain connects TRBV18 to TRBJ2-5; TRBD1 matches at 8 bases. This CDR3 has 14 residues. J lost 4 bases, V lost 6 bases, and 7 bases had no gene match. Per germline, CDR1 KGHSH and CDR2 LQKENI. The CDR3 DNA sequence: TGTGCCAGCTCCGGGCCAGGGGGCCTAGAGACCCAGTACTTC. Its protein product is CASSGPGGLETQYF.

The V call is TRBV27, the J call TRBJ2-1; 10 positions agree with TRBD2. The CDR3 contains 16 residues. In germline, CDR1 is MNHEY, CDR2 SMNVEV (reference sequence). The junction had 7 bases not matched to a gene; V was cut back by 1 base and J by 7 bases. The CDR3 coding sequence is TGTGCCAGCAGTTTATGGGTTAGCGGGGGGAAGAATGAGCAGTTCTTC. It is translated as CASSLWVSGGKNEQFF.

This chain links TRBV9 with TRBJ2-6; no clear D. Germline CDR1 reads SGDLS; CDR2 reads YYNGEE. V shed 2 bases and J shed 0 bases, with 15 bases lying between them. The CDR3 spans 18 residues. CDR3 sequence reads: CASSVLGVASSGANVLTF. The CDR3 DNA is TGTGCCAGCAGCGTTTTAGGAGTTGCCAGCTCTGGGGCCAACGTCCTGACTTTC.

This rearrangement joins TRBV5-1 to TRBJ2-7, with D tentatively TRBD2 (6 bases). Germline V CDR1 and CDR2: SGHRS, YFSETQ. There are 15 residues in the CDR3. V lost 4 bases to trimming and J lost 3 bases, with 17 bases between them. The CDR3 here is CASSVALGGFYEQYF. Written as DNA, the CDR3 is TGCGCCAGCAGCGTGGCCCTAGGAGGGTTCTACGAGCAGTACTTC.

The chain is built from TRBV24-1 and TRBJ2-1; possible D gene TRBD2, 5 bases. Germline V gives CDR1 KGHDR, CDR2 SFDVKD. Trimming cost V 5 bases and J 5 bases, with 12 bases left between them. The CDR3 totals 14 residues. The CDR3 is CATSVGGGNNEQFF. The CDR3 DNA reads TGTGCCACCAGTGTCGGAGGTGGGAACAATGAGCAGTTCTTC.

The chain is built from TRBV11-2 and TRBJ1-4; 7 nucleotides agree with TRBD1. Unmatched junction bases numbered 9, after V lost 5 bases and J lost 3 bases. The germline gives CDR1 SGHAT, CDR2 FQNNGV. This CDR3 region has 16 residues. CDR3 nucleotide sequence: TGTGCCAGCAGCCTATGGGGACAGCGTGCTAATGAAAAACTGTTTTTT. It yields the protein CASSLWGQRANEKLFF.

The chain has TRBV6-4 and TRBJ1-2; D is unresolved. This CDR3 contains 12 residues. The germline V gene has CDR1 MRHNA and CDR2 SNTAGT. Trimming left V 2 bases short and J 6 bases short, with 7 bases between. The CDR3 is CASSDRVDGYTF. The CDR3, as DNA: TGTGCCAGCAGTGACAGAGTTGATGGCTACACCTTC.

The chain recombines TRBV5-1 with TRBJ1-1; the match to TRBD1 covers 8 bases. Per germline, CDR1 SGHRS and CDR2 YFSETQ. With V trimmed by 0 bases and J by 0 bases, 7 bases remained unmatched. The CDR3 is 17 residues long. The DNA of the CDR3 is TGCGCCAGCAGCTTGGGGACAGGGAGGGGCCTGAACACTGAAGCTTTCTTT. This encodes CASSLGTGRGLNTEAFF.

The chain employs TRBV27 and TRBJ1-2; 10 bases map to TRBD1. The CDR3 consists of 16 residues. The V gene end was trimmed by 0 bases and the J gene end by 5 bases; junction bases not matched to a gene: 6. Germline values: CDR1 MNHEY, CDR2 SMNVEV (reference sequence). For the CDR3, the DNA is TGTGCCAGCAGTTTATCGGGGGGGACAGGGGAATATGGCTACACCTTC. Translation gives CASSLSGGTGEYGYTF.